The 23 T cell receptor beta chains in this list originate from one sample, sequenced in a study of control samples from healthy donors and cancer patients. Clones were sequenced by immunoSEQ multiplex PCR, and TCRdb holds only the in-frame ones, with some missing. The sample contains about 180,000 clones, about 92% of which appear only once. The sample comprised blood. The receptor source for this set is a young man in good health.

The chain uses TRBV5-1 and TRBJ2-3, with D perhaps TRBD2 (6 bases). The ends were cut back, 7 bases at V and 6 bases at J, with 21 bases in the middle. From germline, CDR1 is SGHRS and CDR2 YFSETQ. This CDR3 has 15 residues. CDR3 sequence (DNA): TGCGCCAGCCGGGTAGCGGAGACCCGGTTGGATACGCAGTATTTT. Protein sequence: CASRVAETRLDTQYF.

This clone was counted between two and nine times. The CDR3 region has the DNA TGTGCCAGCATTGGGCAGGGCCTCTCCTACGAGCAGTACTTC. Amino acids: CASIGQGLSYEQYF. The chain has TRBV14 and TRBJ2-7, with D perhaps TRBD1 (5 bases). The CDR3 is made up of 14 amino acids. Looked up from germline, CDR1 is SGHDN and CDR2 is FVKESK. V was cut by 7 bases and J by 0 bases, with 13 bases left in between.

The rearrangement joins TRBV4-1 to TRBJ2-2, with D possibly being TRBD2 (5 bases). Germline CDR1 and CDR2: MGHRA and YSYEKL. The length of the CDR3 is 18 residues. Trimming stripped 7 bases from V and 4 bases from J, with 25 bases between. CDR3 nucleotides: TGCGCCAGCACCCCGGCGGTCGCGGTCGGGGTAGCCACCGGGGAGCTGTTTTTT. Encoded protein: CASTPAVAVGVATGELFF.

V usage is TRBV18 and J usage is TRBJ1-1, with TRBD1 as a possible D gene (6 bases). The germline V gene encodes CDR1 KGHSH and CDR2 LQKENI. V was cut by 1 base and J by 1 base, with 16 bases left in between. The CDR3 runs to 17 residues. The DNA for the CDR3 is TGTGCCAGCTCACCACAGTACGGGGGGCGACGGAACACTGAAGCTTTCTTT. Amino acids: CASSPQYGGRRNTEAFF.

This clone has just one count. The chain links TRBV24-1 to TRBJ1-1; tentatively, D is TRBD1 (5 bases). This CDR3 has 14 amino acids. Between the trimmed V and J ends, which lost 5 bases and 5 bases, there was a span of 14 bases. Germline CDR1 is KGHDR and CDR2 is SFDVKD. CDR3 protein: CATSGRAGSTEAFF. Written as DNA, the CDR3 is TGTGCCACCAGTGGTCGCGCAGGGTCAACTGAAGCTTTCTTT.

The genes are TRBV18 and TRBJ1-6, with D unresolved. The V end was cut by 3 bases, the J end by 8 bases, with 8 bases between. This CDR3 spans 13 amino acids. Germline CDR1 KGHSH, CDR2 LQKENI. The CDR3 loop reads CASSPGLDSPLHF. CDR3 in DNA: TGTGCCAGCTCACCGGGGTTGGATTCACCCCTCCACTTT.

This clone was detected once. The chain combines TRBV7-3 with TRBJ1-3; D unresolved. The CDR3 runs to 14 residues. Germline CDR1 and CDR2: SGHTA and FQGTGA. Between the trimmed V and J ends, which lost 1 base and 4 bases, there was a span of 8 bases. CDR3 residues: CASSLRVRGNTIYF. CDR3 coding DNA: TGTGCCAGCAGCTTAAGAGTCAGGGGAAACACCATATATTTT.

The V and J genes are TRBV27 and TRBJ2-6, with 9 bases lining up with TRBD1. Trimming cost V 5 bases and J 0 bases; bases outside gene matches: 8. CDR3 length: 18 amino acids. In germline, CDR1 is MNHEY, CDR2 SMNVEV (reference sequence). The CDR3 is CASSLTGGHDSGANVLTF. The CDR3 coding sequence is TGTGCCAGCAGTCTAACAGGGGGCCATGACTCTGGGGCCAACGTCCTGACTTTC. Filled out from reference TRBV27 and TRBJ2-6, the complete variable domain reads EAQVTQNPRYLITVTGKKLTVTCSQNMNHEYMSWYRQDPGLGLRQIYYSMNVEVTDKGDVPEGYKVSRKEKRNFPLILESPSPNQTSLYFCASSLTGGHDSGANVLTFGAGSRLTVL.

The V and J genes are TRBV2 and TRBJ1-5; D gene unclear. The CDR3 is 15 amino acids. Germline CDR1 reads SNHLY; CDR2 reads FYNNEI. V was clipped by 1 base and J by 2 bases, with 9 bases between them. This CDR3 reads CASSEVLGGNQPQHF. CDR3 bases: TGTGCCAGCAGTGAAGTGTTGGGTGGCAATCAGCCCCAGCATTTT.

Only a few counts were recorded for this clone. This sequence joins TRBV5-1 and TRBJ1-2; the D gene is possibly TRBD1 (6 bases). With 4 bases removed from V and 5 bases from J, the gap between germline ends came to 18 bases. CDR1 and CDR2 from the germline V gene are SGHRS and YFSETQ. CDR3 length equals 15 residues. The CDR3 DNA sequence: TGCGCCAGCAGCCCCCGTACAGGGATCTCTTATGGCTACACCTTC. This translates into CASSPRTGISYGYTF.

The chain joins TRBV28 to TRBJ2-3, with 8 bases lining up with TRBD2. The CDR3 has 14 amino acids. Trimming removed 4 bases from V and 3 bases from J; junction bases left unmatched: 3. In germline, CDR1 is MDHEN, CDR2 SYDVKM. Here the CDR3 reads CASSSPGGTDTQYF. For the CDR3, the DNA is TGTGCCAGCAGTTCCCCGGGAGGGACAGATACGCAGTATTTT.

This chain uses TRBV21-1 with TRBJ1-3; the D call in the table, TRBD1, was not verified against the DNA. TRBV21-1 is termed a pseudogene. This CDR3 contains 16 residues. The CDR3 region has the DNA TGTGCCAGCAGCAACGACAGGGGATCGGACGGAAACACCATATATTTT. It yields the protein CASSNDRGSDGNTIYF.

The chain uses TRBV30 and TRBJ1-3; D remains ambiguous. Trimming pared 7 bases from V and 4 bases from J, leaving 14 bases between. The CDR3 has 13 residues. In germline, CDR1 is GTSNPN, CDR2 SVGIG (reference sequence). CDR3 loop: CASRRTGGNTIYF. Written as DNA, the CDR3 is TGTGCCTCGCGCCGGACGGGAGGAAACACCATATATTTT.

This clone has a single count. The J gene is TRBJ1-2, the V gene TRBV4-1; the D is unclear. Per germline, CDR1 MGHRA and CDR2 YSYEKL. Trimming took 0 bases from V and 5 from J, leaving 10 bases between them. The CDR3 totals 14 residues. In DNA form, the CDR3 reads TGCGCCAGCAGCCAAGATTTGGATTCGTATGGCTACACCTTC. Translated, it gives CASSQDLDSYGYTF.

The chain couples TRBV6-5 to TRBJ1-2, with D unclear. This CDR3 has 13 residues. The germline CDR1 and CDR2 sequences are MNHEY and SVGAGI. Trimming left V 7 bases short and J 3 bases short, with 12 bases between. CDR3 DNA: TGTGCCAGCAAGGATATGGCAGACTATGGCTACACCTTC. Amino acid sequence: CASKDMADYGYTF.

The chain joins TRBV5-1 to TRBJ2-7; D possibly corresponds to TRBD1 (5 bases). V shed 9 bases and J shed 2 bases, with 15 bases lying between them. Germline lookup yields CDR1 SGHRS and CDR2 YFSETQ. The CDR3 contains 13 residues. DNA of the CDR3: TGCGCCACTGCCCAGGGTCCCGCCTACGAGCAGTACTTC. Encoded protein: CATAQGPAYEQYF.

The V call is TRBV19, the J call TRBJ2-1, with 7 bases lining up with TRBD1. With 5 bases clipped from V and 8 bases from J, the junction kept 12 bases outside the gene matches. Germline assignment: CDR1 LNHDA and CDR2 SQIVND (reference sequence). The CDR3 consists of 15 residues. CDR3 loop: CASSSLGQVNDEQFF. CDR3 sequence (DNA): TGTGCCAGTAGTTCTCTCGGACAGGTAAATGATGAGCAGTTCTTC. Looking up the rest from reference TRBV19 and TRBJ2-1 gives the full variable domain: DGGITQSPKYLFRKEGQNVTLSCEQNLNHDAMYWYRQDPGQGLRLIYYSQIVNDFQKGDIAEGYSVSREKKESFPLTVTSAQKNPTAFYLCASSSLGQVNDEQFFGPGTRLTVL.

The chain has TRBV11-2 and TRBJ1-1, with TRBD1 matching over 7 bases. From germline, CDR1 is SGHAT and CDR2 FQNNGV. This CDR3 contains 14 residues. The V segment lost 4 bases and the J segment 6 bases; nucleotides outside the gene matches: 8. CDR3: CASSSIKGAAEAFF. The CDR3 coding sequence is TGTGCCAGCAGCTCTATCAAGGGGGCGGCTGAAGCTTTCTTT.

The chain carries TRBV7-2 and TRBJ2-5; the D is unclear. Germline V CDR1 and CDR2: SGHTA, FQGNSA. V gave up 3 bases and J gave up 4 bases, with 15 bases separating them. CDR3 size: 15 residues. CDR3 protein: CASSFGPGTIETQYF. The CDR3 DNA reads as TGTGCCAGCAGCTTCGGACCGGGCACCATAGAGACCCAGTACTTC. The full variable domain, rest sourced from reference TRBV7-2 and TRBJ2-5, is GAGVSQSPSNKVTEKGKDVELRCDPISGHTALYWYRQSLGQGLEFLIYFQGNSAPDKSGLPSDRFSAERTGGSVSTLTIQRTQQEDSAVYLCASSFGPGTIETQYFGPGTRLLVL.

This sequence joins TRBV25-1 and TRBJ2-7, with D unclear. The CDR3 is made up of 11 amino acids. The V end was cut by 5 bases, the J end by 3 bases, with 5 bases between. The germline V gene has CDR1 MGHDK and CDR2 SYGVNS. CDR3 sequence: CASSRNYEQYF. The CDR3 nucleotides read TGTGCCAGCAGTAGGAACTACGAGCAGTACTTC.

V usage is TRBV16 and J usage is TRBJ2-4; D may be TRBD2 (5 bases). This CDR3 comprises 14 residues. V lost 4 bases to trimming and J lost 4 bases, with 11 bases between them. Germline CDR1 and CDR2: KGHSY and FQNENV. The CDR3 loop is CASSPSPGKNIQYF. CDR3 coding DNA: TGTGCCAGCAGCCCCAGCCCGGGAAAAAACATTCAGTACTTC. Full variable domain (missing parts from reference TRBV16 and TRBJ2-4): GEEVAQTPKHLVRGEGQKAKLYCAPIKGHSYVFWYQQVLKNEFKFLISFQNENVFDETGMPKERFSAKCLPNSPCSLEIQATKLEDSAVYFCASSPSPGKNIQYFGAGTRLSVL.

The chain combines TRBV4-1 with TRBJ2-1; D is possibly TRBD1 or TRBD2 (7 bases each). CDR1 MGHRA and CDR2 YSYEKL come from the germline V gene. Trimming removed 4 bases at V and 5 bases at J, with 21 bases between. This CDR3 contains 17 residues. The CDR3 loop is CASSPRQGGSGDNEQFF. In DNA form, the CDR3 reads TGCGCCAGCAGCCCCCGACAGGGCGGGAGCGGCGACAATGAGCAGTTCTTC.

The CDR3 reads CSAPGQGRKAEAFF. In DNA form, the CDR3 reads TGCAGCGCACCGGGACAGGGAAGAAAGGCTGAAGCTTTCTTT. J is TRBJ1-1 and V is TRBV29-1; 9 bases are a match to TRBD1. Germline V CDR1 and CDR2: SQVTM, ANQGSEA. With 7 bases clipped from V and 6 bases from J, the junction kept 12 bases outside the gene matches. The CDR3 is made up of 14 amino acids.